Listed below are T cell receptor beta chains from one sample, sequenced in a study of T cells in Graves' hyperthyroidism and ophthalmopathy. TCRdb reanalysed the multiplex PCR reads using MiXCR and keeps one entry per CDR3 protein. The sample lists hundreds of thousands of distinct CDR3 sequences, less than 25% seen once, with approximately 10% in the top ten. The specimen sequenced was blood. The receptors shown here come from a woman in her 30s with Graves' ophthalmopathy. CDR3s include the opening cysteine and the closing phenylalanine or tryptophan. D genes are given only for firm matches. Some rows mark clone size as missing; the rest say once, few, many or name a class of expanded clone.

D gene | clone size | J gene | V gene | CDR3 length | CDR3 DNA | CDR3 protein
NA | NA | TRBJ2-5 | TRBV11-3 | 17 | TGTGCCAGCAGCTTAGTCTGGGGTGACATTATCCAAGAGACCCAGTACTTC | CASSLVWGDIIQETQYF
NA | few | TRBJ1-5 | TRBV18 | 16 | TGTGCCAGCTCATCCGGGGCAGCAGGGAACAATCAGCCCCAGCATTTT | CASSSGAAGNNQPQHF
NA | many | TRBJ2-3 | TRBV9 | 14 | TGTGCCAGCAGCGTAGCGAACAGCGTGGATACGCAGTATTTT | CASSVANSVDTQYF
NA | few | TRBJ2-7 | TRBV12-3/TRBV12-4 | 17 | TGTGCCAGCAGCCTTGACGGCCGCCAACCAAACATCTACGAGCAGTACTTC | CASSLDGRQPNIYEQYF
TRBD1 | many | TRBJ2-2 | TRBV6-1 | 16 | TGTGCCAGCAGTAGAACCGGGACAGGGGACACCGGGGAGCTGTTTTTT | CASSRTGTGDTGELFF
NA | many | TRBJ1-3 | TRBV18 | 13 | TGTGCCAGCTCCGAGTGGAAAGGAAACACCATATATTTT | CASSEWKGNTIYF
NA | many | TRBJ2-7 | TRBV6-2/TRBV6-3 | 13 | TGTGCCAGCAGTTGGGCGGGGCTCTACGAGCAGTACTTC | CASSWAGLYEQYF
NA | few | TRBJ1-3 | TRBV7-9 | 13 | TGTGCCAGCAGCTTTGGGGGTGGAAACACCATATATTTT | CASSFGGGNTIYF
NA | many | TRBJ1-3 | TRBV11-2 | 16 | TGTGCCAGCACCCAACTGCCTACACGGGTTGGAAACACCATATATTTT | CASTQLPTRVGNTIYF
NA | NA | TRBJ2-2 | TRBV7-8 | 16 | TGTGCCAGCAGCTTAGCTCAAAGGGCTGGGACCGGGGAGCTGTTTTTT | CASSLAQRAGTGELFF
NA | NA | TRBJ1-1 | TRBV30 | 14 | TGTGCCTGGAGCTGGGGTCCGTGGAACACTGAAGCTTTCTTT | CAWSWGPWNTEAFF
NA | NA | TRBJ1-3 | TRBV12-3/TRBV12-4 | 15 | TGTGCCAGCAGTTCAGGGCTAAGGTCTGGAAACACCATATATTTT | CASSSGLRSGNTIYF
NA | many | TRBJ2-2 | TRBV10-3 | 11 | TGTGCCATCAGGGGTACCGGGGAGCTGTTTTTT | CAIRGTGELFF
NA | many | TRBJ1-2 | TRBV27 | 13 | TGTGCCAGCAGTACAGACAAGTACTATGGCTACACCTTC | CASSTDKYYGYTF
NA | many | TRBJ1-3 | TRBV28 | 16 | TGTGCCAGCACGCCAAACAGGAGTTATCCTGGAAACACCATATATTTT | CASTPNRSYPGNTIYF
NA | many | TRBJ1-2 | TRBV20-1 | 13 | TGCAGTGGTTCGACACCCGCCGGCTATGGCTACACCTTC | CSGSTPAGYGYTF
NA | many | TRBJ1-2 | TRBV25-1 | 14 | TGTGCCAGCAGCCGCGACCGCCCTATGTTCTGGCACACCTTC | CASSRDRPMFWHTF
NA | few | TRBJ2-7 | TRBV29-1 | 14 | TGCAGCGTTGTCAAATGGGGGGGGCATAACGAGCAGTACTTC | CSVVKWGGHNEQYF
NA | few | TRBJ1-3 | TRBV12-5 | 15 | TGTGCTAGTGCCCTAGAGTTGGGTCTTGGAAACACCATATATTTT | CASALELGLGNTIYF
TRBD1 | NA | TRBJ2-2 | TRBV12-3/TRBV12-4 | 16 | TGTGCCAGCAGTTATACGGACAGGGCTAACACCGGGGAGCTGTTTTTT | CASSYTDRANTGELFF